Each of the 5 T cell receptor beta chains below was sequenced from the same sample in a study of PD-L1 blockade in urothelial cancer. Sequencing was performed with immunoSEQ multiplex PCR; in TCRdb, only in-frame clones are kept and a portion is missing. This table has 100,000 or so clones, about 91% appearing once. Sequenced here: PBMCs, sampled around atezolizumab (anti-PD-L1) treatment. The receptors come from a woman at least 80 years old with urothelial cancer.

The chain employs TRBV6-5 and TRBJ1-4; 8 bases map to TRBD1. Germline-derived CDR1 and CDR2 are MNHEY and SVGAGI. The CDR3 length is 13 residues. The J segment lost 10 bases and the V segment lost 6 bases, leaving 7 bases of the junction unmatched. This chain's CDR3 is CASSDRGGGKLFF. The CDR3 DNA sequence: TGTGCCAGCAGCGACAGGGGTGGAGGAAAACTGTTTTTT.

This chain connects TRBV10-1 to TRBJ1-4; D is possibly TRBD1 (5 bases). V lost 3 bases to trimming and J lost 12 bases, with 11 bases between them. This CDR3 is 12 amino acids long. Per germline, CDR1 WNHNN and CDR2 SYGVQD (reference sequence). The DNA for the CDR3 is TGCGCCAGCAGTGATCCGGGACTTGAACTGTTTTTT. As protein: CASSDPGLELFF.

This chain links TRBV6-6 with TRBJ1-2, with 8 bases matching TRBD1. Trimming cost V 6 bases and J 8 bases; bases outside gene matches: 5. CDR1 and CDR2 (germline): MNHNY, SVGAGI (reference sequence). The CDR3 length is 12 residues. CDR3 region: CASRSTGEGYTF. The CDR3 DNA sequence: TGTGCCAGCAGGTCGACAGGGGAAGGCTACACCTTC.

V usage is TRBV9 and J usage is TRBJ2-5; the match to TRBD1 covers 8 bases. After removal of 4 bases from V and 3 bases from J, the junction contained 8 bases not matched to a gene. This CDR3 region has 15 residues. From germline, CDR1 is SGDLS and CDR2 YYNGEE. CDR3 DNA: TGTGCCAGCAGCCCAACCGGGACAGGCAAAGAGACCCAGTACTTC. Translated, it gives CASSPTGTGKETQYF.

The chain links TRBV5-6 to TRBJ1-5; TRBD1 matches 8 bases. Trimming took 2 bases from V and 3 from J; bases not matched to a gene: 4. Germline loops: CDR1 SGHDT, CDR2 YYEEEE. The CDR3 has 15 residues. The CDR3 loop is CASSFLGQDNQPQHF. The CDR3 coding sequence is TGTGCCAGCAGCTTTCTGGGACAGGACAATCAGCCCCAGCATTTT.